The entry below describes one T cell receptor (beta chain). Only in-frame clones appear in the TCRdb table, and some are missing; sequencing was by immunoSEQ multiplex PCR. The data contain 2 million to 2.5 million clones, approximately 95% of them seen just once; the ten biggest clones take up roughly 0.13%. These data originate in a study of shared clonotypes between healthy human individuals. The CDR3 sequence is 15 residues long. V was pared by 0 bases and J by 8 bases, with 17 bases between. Germline-derived CDR1 and CDR2 are SGHKS and YYEKEE (reference sequence). Specimen: naive CD4+ T cells sorted from blood. Indicated subset: CD45RA+ positively selected. V usage is TRBV5-5 and J usage is TRBJ1-1; no firm D call. This TCR derives from a man aged 18 to 35 in good health. CDR3 region: CASSLAVAPAAEAFF. The DNA for the CDR3 is TGTGCCAGCAGCTTGGCTGTGGCACCCGCTGCAGAAGCTTTCTTT.